This record looks at one T cell receptor beta chain sequence and its context. What it recognizes is unknown. The source of the sample is a study of breast tumors, draining lymph nodes, adjacent tissues. TCRdb reprocessed the multiplex PCR reads with MiXCR, giving one entry per CDR3 protein. Altogether more than 200,000 distinct CDR3 sequences are present, about 30% being singletons, with the ten largest covering just over 1.4%. Germline CDR1 and CDR2: DFQATT and SNEGSKA (reference sequence). The CDR3 has 12 amino acids. With 6 bases removed from V and 6 bases from J, the gap between germline ends came to 12 bases. Axillary draining lymph nodes of breast cancer patients supplied the node samples. Study-wide results and caveats: Compared with lymph nodes, tumors were less diverse; compared with nontumor tissue, more.

This sequence was found in a female donor with breast cancer. Some clones in this sample may be carry-over from other donors' samples. The sample comprised axillary lymph node tissue. The chain carries TRBV20-1 and TRBJ2-1; D remains ambiguous. This CDR3 reads CSASTTANEQFF. Written as DNA, the CDR3 is TGCAGTGCCAGCACCACCGCCAATGAGCAGTTCTTC.